The rows below give T cell receptor beta chains drawn from one sample of a study of T cell changes during pregnancy in multiple sclerosis. Measured with immunoSEQ multiplex PCR; TCRdb has only the in-frame clones, and not every one. The table lists roughly 48,000 clones, 88% of them singletons. Source: CD4+ T cells from peripheral blood mononuclear cells, taken in the second trimester of pregnancy. The receptors originated from a female donor with multiple sclerosis, enrolled in a pregnancy study. Each CDR3 is given with its conserved first and last residue. Each record gives: J gene, clone size, V gene, D gene, CDR3 DNA, CDR3 protein. The D gene is left open where the match is weak. Size tells how often a clone was seen (once, few, many) or the class of an expanded clone, and some rows leave it out.

TRBJ1-1 | - | TRBV25-1 | - | TGTGCCAGCAGTGACGACAAAACCTTGAACACTGAAGCTTTCTTT | CASSDDKTLNTEAFF
TRBJ2-7 | - | TRBV28 | TRBD2 | TGTGCCAGCAGTCCCCTCCTAGCGGGAGTTCGGAACGAGCAGTACTTC | CASSPLLAGVRNEQYF
TRBJ1-1 | - | TRBV19 | - | TGTGCCAGTATAGAGAGGACTGAAGCTTTCTTT | CASIERTEAFF
TRBJ1-1 | - | TRBV7-2 | - | TGTGCCAGCAGCTTAGAGGCGGGGAACACTGAAGCTTTCTTT | CASSLEAGNTEAFF
TRBJ2-7 | - | TRBV2 | TRBD1 | TGTGCCAGCAGTTTCCGGGACAGGGGCCACGAGCAGTACTTC | CASSFRDRGHEQYF
TRBJ2-3 | - | TRBV13 | TRBD2 | TGTGCCAGCAGTAGCGGGAGGGCGACAGATACGCAGTATTTT | CASSSGRATDTQYF
TRBJ1-1 | few | TRBV7-9 | TRBD1 | TGTGCCAGCATGTGGGGGACAGGGCTCACTGAAGCTTTCTTT | CASMWGTGLTEAFF
TRBJ2-4 | - | TRBV18 | - | TGTGCCAGCTCACCGACCGCTCCAGGAGCCGGGGACATTCAGTACTTC | CASSPTAPGAGDIQYF
TRBJ2-6 | - | TRBV9 | - | TGTGCCAGCAGCGTAGGCGGGCATAGCTCTGGGGCCAACGTCCTGACTTTC | CASSVGGHSSGANVLTF
TRBJ2-2 | few | TRBV7-8 | - | TGTGCCAGCAGCTTCTCATACGGGGAAGGCGGGGAGCTGTTTTTT | CASSFSYGEGGELFF
TRBJ1-2 | - | TRBV7-9 | - | TGTGCCAGCAGCGCGGACATTAACTATGGCTACACCTTC | CASSADINYGYTF
TRBJ2-3 | - | TRBV4-3 | TRBD2 | TGCGCCAGCAGCCACCTAGCACCCAGCGGGACCACAGATACGCAGTATTTT | CASSHLAPSGTTDTQYF
TRBJ2-5 | - | TRBV5-1 | TRBD2 | TGCGCCAGCAGCTTGGGCGGCGGGAGTTTGAAAGAGACCCAGTACTTC | CASSLGGGSLKETQYF
TRBJ1-1 | - | TRBV4-1 | TRBD1 | TGCGCCAGCAGCCAAGGTCCCCAGGGGGAGAACACTGAAGCTTTCTTT | CASSQGPQGENTEAFF
TRBJ2-3 | - | TRBV6-6 | - | TGTGCCAGCAGCCGGGGTAACACAGATACGCAGTATTTT | CASSRGNTDTQYF
TRBJ2-3 | - | TRBV4-3 | TRBD2 | TGCGCCAGCAGCCGAACGGGGACTAGCGGGATCCTTAGCACAGATACGCAGTATTTT | CASSRTGTSGILSTDTQYF
TRBJ2-3 | - | TRBV7-9 | TRBD2 | TGTGCCAGCAGCTTACGGCGGGAGGGCACAGATACGCAGTATTTT | CASSLRREGTDTQYF
TRBJ2-3 | once | TRBV6-4 | - | TGTGCCAGCAGTGCCTGGGCTCTCTCAGATACGCAGTATTTT | CASSAWALSDTQYF
TRBJ2-2 | - | TRBV7-3 | - | TGTGCCAGCAGCTTAAACCCCAGGGGGAACACCGGGGAGCTGTTTTTT | CASSLNPRGNTGELFF
TRBJ2-5 | - | TRBV11-2 | - | TGTGCCAGCAGCTCATCCGCGGAGACCCAGTACTTC | CASSSSAETQYF
TRBJ2-1 | - | TRBV7-2 | - | TGTGCCAGCAGCAGGTTGGCTAGCGCGTTGAGCTCCTACAATGAGCAGTTCTTC | CASSRLASALSSYNEQFF
TRBJ2-7 | once | TRBV2 | - | TGTGCCAGCAGCTTGATCGGGACAATCGGGGACGAGCAGTACTTC | CASSLIGTIGDEQYF
TRBJ1-4 | - | TRBV2 | - | TGTGCCAGCAGTGAAGATGGCGGCCCTAATGAAAAACTGTTTTTT | CASSEDGGPNEKLFF
TRBJ2-7 | - | TRBV10-3 | - | TGTGCCATCAGTGGGGCCGGCTCCTACGAGCAGTACTTC | CAISGAGSYEQYF
TRBJ1-2 | medium-sized | TRBV7-9 | TRBD1 | TGTGCCAGCAGCTTAACAGGGGTAGATGGCTACACCTTC | CASSLTGVDGYTF
TRBJ2-5 | few | TRBV10-1 | - | TGCGCCAGCAGTGGGACTTCACGGGAGACCCAGTACTTC | CASSGTSRETQYF
TRBJ2-7 | - | TRBV6-5 | - | TGTGCCAGCAGCGTGGGGGGCTACGAGCAGTACTTC | CASSVGGYEQYF
TRBJ2-4 | - | TRBV9 | - | TGTGCCAGCAGCTACGGTGCAGGAAACATTCAGTACTTC | CASSYGAGNIQYF
TRBJ1-2 | - | TRBV4-2 | TRBD1 | TGTGCCAGCAGCCAGGGACAGGGGGAAAACTATGGCTACACCTTC | CASSQGQGENYGYTF
TRBJ2-2 | - | TRBV7-6 | TRBD2 | TGTGCCAGCAGCGGGCCTCCGGGACTAGCGGCTAACACCGGGGAGCTGTTTTTT | CASSGPPGLAANTGELFF
TRBJ2-1 | - | TRBV6-4 | TRBD2 | TGTGCCAGCAGTGAACTAGCGGGAGCCTACAATGAGCAGTTCTTC | CASSELAGAYNEQFF
TRBJ1-2 | once | TRBV19 | - | TGTGCCAGTAGTACAGGACAGCCCCTTTATGGCTACACCTTC | CASSTGQPLYGYTF